Following are 21 T cell receptor beta chains from one sample sequenced in a study of blood T cell repertoires in COVID-19. Profiled with immunoSEQ multiplex PCR; TCRdb holds only in-frame clones, not every one. Of approximately 280,000 clones listed, roughly 91% are singletons. The sequenced sample consisted of peripheral blood. The receptors were sampled from a man between 40 and 49 years old with acute or convalescent COVID-19.

A word on this clone: Relative to the germline gene, one junction end is altered; a read error may explain this. The chain carries TRBV6-5 and TRBJ1-6; D may be TRBD1 (5 bases). CDR3 size: 13 residues. CDR1 and CDR2 from the germline V gene are MNHEY and SVGAGI. The CDR3 loop reads CASDGGVNSPLHF. The DNA of the CDR3 is TGTGCCAGTGATGGAGGGGTTAATTCGCCCCTCCACTTT.

The J gene is TRBJ2-1, the V gene TRBV2; 10 nucleotides line up with TRBD2. V was clipped by 7 bases and J by 9 bases; unmatched bases: 9. The CDR3 is made up of 14 amino acids. In germline, CDR1 is SNHLY, CDR2 FYNNEI. CDR3 amino acids: CASNGLAGGSEQFF. CDR3 nucleotide sequence: TGTGCCAGCAACGGGTTAGCGGGGGGCAGTGAGCAGTTCTTC.

V usage is TRBV3-1 (or the pseudogene TRBV3-2) and J usage is TRBJ1-1; D is undetermined. The V end was cut by 0 bases, the J end by 1 base, with 6 bases between. Per the germline V gene, CDR1 is LGHDT and CDR2 is YNNKEL (reference sequence). The CDR3 has 14 residues. The CDR3 loop is CASSQDTWNTEAFF. The CDR3 coding sequence is TGTGCCAGCAGCCAAGACACATGGAACACTGAAGCTTTCTTT.

The V call is TRBV10-3, the J call TRBJ2-1; D unclear. Trimming removed 6 bases at V and 8 bases at J, with 14 bases between. This CDR3 comprises 13 residues. Germline V gene lookup returns CDR1 ENHRY and CDR2 SYGVKD. This chain's CDR3 is CAISASGAHEQFF. CDR3 DNA: TGTGCCATCAGCGCAAGTGGAGCCCATGAGCAGTTCTTC.

J is TRBJ1-1 and V is TRBV5-1; 8 nucleotides match TRBD1. J lost 0 bases, V lost 4 bases, and 5 bases had no gene match. CDR3 size: 15 residues. Germline V gene sequence: CDR1 SGHRS, CDR2 YFSETQ. CDR3 protein: CASSGRTGMNTEAFF. DNA of the CDR3: TGCGCCAGCAGCGGAAGGACAGGGATGAACACTGAAGCTTTCTTT. Full variable domain (outside the CDR3, taken from reference TRBV5-1 and TRBJ1-1): KAGVTQTPRYLIKTRGQQVTLSCSPISGHRSVSWYQQTPGQGLQFLFEYFSETQRNKGNFPGRFSGRQFSNSRSEMNVSTLELGDSALYLCASSGRTGMNTEAFFGQGTRLTVV.

The CDR3 coding sequence is TGTGCCAGCAGTCCTTCTGGCGGGGTACCCTATGGCTACACCTTC. Amino acids: CASSPSGGVPYGYTF. The chain carries TRBV6-5 and TRBJ1-2; D is unresolved. The CDR3 spans 15 residues. Germline-derived CDR1 and CDR2 are MNHEY and SVGAGI. The V gene lost 5 bases and the J gene lost 4 bases, with 17 bases spanning the gap.

This rearrangement joins TRBV6-5 to TRBJ2-2; D perhaps matches TRBD1 (6 bases). CDR1 is MNHEY and CDR2 is SVGAGI in the germline V gene. The CDR3 is made up of 16 amino acids. The germline V and J ends were trimmed by 1 base and 4 bases, with 13 bases remaining between them. Here the CDR3 DNA reads TGTGCCAGCAGTTACTTCGCCCCCAGGGGCACCGGGGAGCTGTTTTTT. This encodes CASSYFAPRGTGELFF.

V is TRBV5-4 and J is TRBJ2-3; no clear D gene. The CDR3 totals 15 residues. Germline V gene data show CDR1 as SGHNT and CDR2 as YYREEE (reference sequence). Trimming left V 5 bases short and J 2 bases short, with 15 bases between. CDR3 DNA sequence: TGTGCCAGCAGTTCCGACTCCCCTTACACAGATACGCAGTATTTT. Protein: CASSSDSPYTDTQYF.

The V call is TRBV7-3, the J call TRBJ1-1; 7 positions agree with TRBD1. The CDR3 has 17 amino acids. The J segment lost 0 bases and the V segment lost 5 bases, leaving 12 bases of the junction unmatched. The germline gives CDR1 SGHTA, CDR2 FQGTGA. The CDR3 sequence: CASSDIRGQAMNTEAFF. The DNA of the CDR3 is TGTGCCAGCAGCGACATTCGCGGACAGGCTATGAACACTGAAGCTTTCTTT.

This clone was detected once. Different DNA sequences within this sample yield the same CDR3. The chain uses TRBV3-1 (or the pseudogene TRBV3-2) and TRBJ2-7, with 8 bases that match TRBD1. This CDR3 has 13 amino acids. With 4 bases clipped from V and 3 bases from J, the junction kept 2 bases outside the gene matches. The germline V gene encodes CDR1 LGHDT and CDR2 YNNKEL (reference sequence). CDR3 sequence reads: CASSRTGGYEQYF. CDR3 coding DNA: TGTGCCAGCAGCCGAACAGGGGGCTACGAGCAGTACTTC.

Here the CDR3 reads CASRLVPAGRGASGNTIYF. The CDR3 nucleotides are TGTGCAAGTCGCTTAGTGCCCGCGGGCAGGGGAGCATCTGGAAACACCATATATTTT. The chain uses TRBV12-2 and TRBJ1-3; the table's TRBD1 call for D was not verified on the DNA. TRBV12-2 corresponds to a pseudogene. The CDR3 totals 19 residues.

This clone was detected only once. The gene calls are TRBV5-5 and TRBJ1-2; possible D gene TRBD1, 6 bases. Germline V gene sequence: CDR1 SGHKS, CDR2 YYEKEE (reference sequence). The length of the CDR3 is 14 residues. The V end was cut by 2 bases, the J end by 2 bases, with 10 bases between. CDR3 DNA sequence: TGTGCCAGCAGCTTCTACAGGGCCAACTATGGCTACACCTTC. Encoded protein: CASSFYRANYGYTF.

A single count supports this clone. The rearrangement uses TRBV18 and TRBJ1-4; 10 nucleotides match TRBD1. CDR1 and CDR2 (germline): KGHSH, LQKENI. With V trimmed by 0 bases and J by 7 bases, 5 bases remained unmatched. This CDR3 region has 16 residues. CDR3 in amino acids: CASSPPGQGTGEKLFF. CDR3 DNA: TGTGCCAGCTCACCACCGGGACAGGGGACTGGTGAAAAACTGTTTTTT. Based on the CDR3 plus reference TRBV18 and TRBJ1-4, the full variable domain is NAGVMQNPRHLVRRRGQEARLRCSPMKGHSHVYWYRQLPEEGLKFMVYLQKENIIDESGMPKERFSAEFPKEGPSILRIQQVVRGDSAAYFCASSPPGQGTGEKLFFGSGTQLSVL.

The chain combines TRBV11-2 with TRBJ2-2; a weak D match, TRBD2 (5 bases). Trimming shortened V by 1 base and J by 5 bases, and 11 bases separated the two germline ends. This CDR3 contains 15 residues. CDR1 SGHAT and CDR2 FQNNGV come from the germline V gene. CDR3: CASSLGRTGTGELFF. The CDR3 region has the DNA TGTGCCAGCAGCTTAGGACGGACGGGGACCGGGGAGCTGTTTTTT.

V is TRBV6-5 and J is TRBJ2-3; 7 bases are a match to TRBD1. The CDR3 has 14 amino acids. V trimming: 6 bases; J trimming: 5 bases; junction bases outside the gene matches: 8. Germline loops: CDR1 MNHEY, CDR2 SVGAGI. The CDR3 coding sequence is TGTGCCAGCAGCCCCTACCCAGGGGGAGATACGCAGTATTTT. It codes for CASSPYPGGDTQYF.

This clone came up a few times. The CDR3 sequence is CASSRGLKRNTEAFF. The CDR3 DNA is TGCGCCAGCAGCAGGGGACTAAAAAGGAACACTGAAGCTTTCTTT. The V and J genes are TRBV10-1 and TRBJ1-1; TRBD1 is a possible D gene (6 bases). This CDR3 comprises 15 residues. Germline CDR1 is WNHNN and CDR2 is SYGVQD (reference sequence). V was pared by 6 bases and J by 1 base, with 15 bases between.

The V call is TRBV25-1, the J call TRBJ1-2, with 9 bases identical to TRBD1. With 1 base clipped from V and 6 bases from J, the junction kept 9 bases outside the gene matches. CDR1 MGHDK and CDR2 SYGVNS come from the germline V gene. The CDR3 contains 16 residues. CDR3 DNA sequence: TGTGCCAGCAGTGAATCCACCGGGACAGGGATGAATGGCTACACCTTC. This codes for CASSESTGTGMNGYTF.

The chain has TRBV6-5 and TRBJ2-2; D remains unclear. V shed 0 bases and J shed 5 bases, with 10 bases lying between them. CDR1 and CDR2 (germline): MNHEY, SVGAGI. CDR3 size: 15 residues. In nucleotides, the CDR3 is TGTGCCAGCAGTTACTCCCCGCGGCTAACCGGGGAGCTGTTTTTT. Protein: CASSYSPRLTGELFF.

This clone was recorded once. The chain employs TRBV5-8 and TRBJ1-5; 8 bases map to TRBD1. The J segment lost 2 bases and the V segment lost 2 bases, leaving 3 bases of the junction unmatched. CDR3 length: 15 residues. Germline V gives CDR1 SGHTS, CDR2 YDEGEE. The CDR3, as DNA: TGTGCCAGCAGCTTTTCGGGACAGGGCAATCAGCCCCAGCATTTT. Its protein product is CASSFSGQGNQPQHF.

V gene TRBV5-1 combines with J gene TRBJ2-3; the match to TRBD1 covers 7 bases. Germline CDR1 reads SGHRS; CDR2 reads YFSETQ. CDR3 length: 13 residues. Losses at the gene ends were 2 bases for V and 6 bases for J; bases not matched to a gene: 3. This CDR3 reads CASSLTGEDTQYF. CDR3 DNA sequence: TGCGCCAGCAGCTTAACAGGGGAGGATACGCAGTATTTT.

V usage is TRBV29-1 and J usage is TRBJ2-7, with TRBD2 identical over 9 bases. With V trimmed by 5 bases and J by 1 base, 3 bases remained unmatched. This CDR3 spans 13 amino acids. In germline, CDR1 is SQVTM, CDR2 ANQGSEA. The CDR3: CSVQTSGSYEQYF. The CDR3 nucleotides read TGCAGCGTTCAGACTAGCGGATCCTACGAGCAGTACTTC.